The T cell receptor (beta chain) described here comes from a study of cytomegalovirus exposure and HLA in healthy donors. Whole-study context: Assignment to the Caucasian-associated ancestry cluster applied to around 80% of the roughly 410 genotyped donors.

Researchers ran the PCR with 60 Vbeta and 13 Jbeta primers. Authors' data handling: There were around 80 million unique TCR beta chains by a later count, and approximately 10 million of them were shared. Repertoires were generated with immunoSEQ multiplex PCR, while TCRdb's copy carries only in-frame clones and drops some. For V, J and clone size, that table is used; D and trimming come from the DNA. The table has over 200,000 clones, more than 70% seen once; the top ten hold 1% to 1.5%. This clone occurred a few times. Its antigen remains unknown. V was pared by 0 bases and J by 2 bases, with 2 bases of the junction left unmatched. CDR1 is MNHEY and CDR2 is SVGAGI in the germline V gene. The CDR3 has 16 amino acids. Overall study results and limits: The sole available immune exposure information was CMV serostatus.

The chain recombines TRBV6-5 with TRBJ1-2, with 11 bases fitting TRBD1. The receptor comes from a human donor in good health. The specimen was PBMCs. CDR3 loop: CASSYSRTGGNYGYTF. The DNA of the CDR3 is TGTGCCAGCAGTTACTCTAGGACAGGGGGCAACTATGGCTACACCTTC.